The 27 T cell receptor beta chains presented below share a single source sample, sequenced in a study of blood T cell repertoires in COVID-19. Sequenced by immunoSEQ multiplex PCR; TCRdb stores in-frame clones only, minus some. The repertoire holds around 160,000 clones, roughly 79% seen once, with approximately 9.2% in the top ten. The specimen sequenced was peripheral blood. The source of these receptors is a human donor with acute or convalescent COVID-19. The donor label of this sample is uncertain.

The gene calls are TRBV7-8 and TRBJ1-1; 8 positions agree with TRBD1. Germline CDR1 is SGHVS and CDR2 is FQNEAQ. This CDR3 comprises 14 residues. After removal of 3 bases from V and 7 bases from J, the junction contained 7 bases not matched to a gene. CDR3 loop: CASSFQGAHGEAFF. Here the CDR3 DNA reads TGTGCCAGCAGCTTTCAGGGGGCCCATGGTGAAGCTTTCTTT.

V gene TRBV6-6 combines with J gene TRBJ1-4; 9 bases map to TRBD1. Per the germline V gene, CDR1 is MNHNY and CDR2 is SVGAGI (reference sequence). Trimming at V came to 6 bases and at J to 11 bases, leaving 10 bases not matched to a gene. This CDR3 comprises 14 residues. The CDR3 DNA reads TGTGCCAGCAGCTCCGGGACAGGGCCCTACAAACTGTTTTTT. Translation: CASSSGTGPYKLFF.

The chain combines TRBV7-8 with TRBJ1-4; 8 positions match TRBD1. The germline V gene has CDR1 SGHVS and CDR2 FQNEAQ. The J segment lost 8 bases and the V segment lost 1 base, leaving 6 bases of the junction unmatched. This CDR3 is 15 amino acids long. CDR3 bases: TGTGCCAGCAGCTTAGAGGACAGGGAATTAGAAAAACTGTTTTTT. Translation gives CASSLEDRELEKLFF.

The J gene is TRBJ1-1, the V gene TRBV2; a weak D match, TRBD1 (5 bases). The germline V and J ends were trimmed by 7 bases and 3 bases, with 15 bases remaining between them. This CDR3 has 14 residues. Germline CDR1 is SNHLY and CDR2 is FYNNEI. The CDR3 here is CASMAGTPDTEAFF. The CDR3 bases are TGTGCCAGCATGGCAGGGACTCCGGACACTGAAGCTTTCTTT. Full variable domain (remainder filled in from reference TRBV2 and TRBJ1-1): EPEVTQTPSHQVTQMGQEVILRCVPISNHLYFYWYRQILGQKVEFLVSFYNNEISEKSEIFDDQFSVERPDGSNFTLKIRSTKLEDSAMYFCASMAGTPDTEAFFGQGTRLTVV.

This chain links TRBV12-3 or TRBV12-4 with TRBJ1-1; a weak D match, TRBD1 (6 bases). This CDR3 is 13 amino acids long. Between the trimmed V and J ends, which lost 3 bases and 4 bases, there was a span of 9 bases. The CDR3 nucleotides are TGTGCCAGCAGTTTGTTACAGGGCACTGAAGCTTTCTTT. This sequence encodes CASSLLQGTEAFF.

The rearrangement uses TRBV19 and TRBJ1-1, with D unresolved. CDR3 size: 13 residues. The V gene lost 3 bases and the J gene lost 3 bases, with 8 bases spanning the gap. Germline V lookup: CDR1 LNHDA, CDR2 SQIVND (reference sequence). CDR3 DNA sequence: TGTGCCAGTAGTATCGATCGGTACACTGAAGCTTTCTTT. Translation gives CASSIDRYTEAFF.

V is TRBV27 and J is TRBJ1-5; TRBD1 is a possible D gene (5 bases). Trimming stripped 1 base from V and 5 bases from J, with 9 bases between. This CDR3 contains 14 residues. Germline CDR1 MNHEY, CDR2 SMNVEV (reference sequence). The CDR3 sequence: CASSLWGAHQPQHF. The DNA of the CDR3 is TGTGCCAGCAGTTTATGGGGCGCGCATCAGCCCCAGCATTTT.

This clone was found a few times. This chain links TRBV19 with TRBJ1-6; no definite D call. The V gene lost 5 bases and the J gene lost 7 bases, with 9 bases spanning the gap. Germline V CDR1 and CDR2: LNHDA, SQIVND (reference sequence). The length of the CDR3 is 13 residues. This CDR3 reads CASSVNQNSPLHF. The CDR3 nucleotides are TGTGCCAGTAGTGTAAACCAGAATTCACCCCTCCACTTT. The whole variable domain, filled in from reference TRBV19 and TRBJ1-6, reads DGGITQSPKYLFRKEGQNVTLSCEQNLNHDAMYWYRQDPGQGLRLIYYSQIVNDFQKGDIAEGYSVSREKKESFPLTVTSAQKNPTAFYLCASSVNQNSPLHFGNGTRLTVT.

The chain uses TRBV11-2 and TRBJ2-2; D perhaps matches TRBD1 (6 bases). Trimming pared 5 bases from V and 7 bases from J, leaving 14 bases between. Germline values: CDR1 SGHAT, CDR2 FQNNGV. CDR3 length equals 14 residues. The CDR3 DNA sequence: TGTGCCAGCAGCCCCCAACAGGGTGGCGGGGAGCTGTTTTTT. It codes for CASSPQQGGGELFF.

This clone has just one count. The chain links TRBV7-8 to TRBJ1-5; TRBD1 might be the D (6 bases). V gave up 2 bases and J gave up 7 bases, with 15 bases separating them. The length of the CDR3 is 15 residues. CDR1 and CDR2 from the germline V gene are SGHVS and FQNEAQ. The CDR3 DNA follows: TGTGCCAGCAGCTTAACGAGGGGGGGTGGCCAGCCCCAGCATTTT. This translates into CASSLTRGGGQPQHF. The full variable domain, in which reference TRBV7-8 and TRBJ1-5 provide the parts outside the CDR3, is GAGVSQSPRYKVAKRGQDVALRCDPISGHVSLFWYQQALGQGPEFLTYFQNEAQLDKSGLPSDRFFAERPEGSVSTLKIQRTQQEDSAVYLCASSLTRGGGQPQHFGDGTRLSIL.

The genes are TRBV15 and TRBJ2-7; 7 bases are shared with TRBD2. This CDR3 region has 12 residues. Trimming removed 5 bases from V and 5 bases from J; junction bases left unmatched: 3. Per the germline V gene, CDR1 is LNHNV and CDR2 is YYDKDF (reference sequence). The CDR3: CATSWAGDEQYV. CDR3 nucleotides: TGTGCCACCAGCTGGGCGGGGGACGAGCAGTACGTC.

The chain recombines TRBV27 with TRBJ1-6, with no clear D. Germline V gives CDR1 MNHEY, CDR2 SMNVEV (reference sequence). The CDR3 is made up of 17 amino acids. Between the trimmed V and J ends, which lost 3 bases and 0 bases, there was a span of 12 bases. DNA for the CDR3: TGTGCCAGCAGTTTCTCCAGACGGAGCTCCTATAATTCACCCCTCCACTTT. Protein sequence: CASSFSRRSSYNSPLHF.

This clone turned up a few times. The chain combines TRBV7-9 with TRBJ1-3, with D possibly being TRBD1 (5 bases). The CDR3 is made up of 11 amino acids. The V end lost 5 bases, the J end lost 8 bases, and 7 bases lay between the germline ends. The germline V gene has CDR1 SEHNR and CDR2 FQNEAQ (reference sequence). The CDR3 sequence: CASSPRDTIYF. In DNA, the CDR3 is TGTGCCAGCAGCCCCAGGGACACCATATATTTT. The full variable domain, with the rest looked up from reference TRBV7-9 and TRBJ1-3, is DTGVSQNPRHKITKRGQNVTFRCDPISEHNRLYWYRQTLGQGPEFLTYFQNEAQLEKSRLLSDRFSAERPKGSFSTLEIQRTEQGDSAMYLCASSPRDTIYFGEGSWLTVV.

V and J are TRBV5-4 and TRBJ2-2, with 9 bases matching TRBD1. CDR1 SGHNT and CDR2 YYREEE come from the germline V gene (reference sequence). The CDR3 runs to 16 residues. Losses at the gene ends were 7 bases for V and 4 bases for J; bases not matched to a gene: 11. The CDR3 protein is CASHPGQGMGTGELFF. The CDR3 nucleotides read TGTGCCAGCCATCCGGGACAGGGTATGGGCACCGGGGAGCTGTTTTTT.

The CDR3 nucleotides are TGTGCCAGCTCACCAGGGACAGGGCCCGACACTGAAGCTTTCTTT. It codes for CASSPGTGPDTEAFF. The rearrangement links TRBV18 to TRBJ1-1; 9 bases agree with TRBD1. The CDR3 consists of 15 residues. V was pared by 2 bases and J by 3 bases, with 4 bases of the junction left unmatched. CDR1 is KGHSH and CDR2 is LQKENI in the germline V gene.

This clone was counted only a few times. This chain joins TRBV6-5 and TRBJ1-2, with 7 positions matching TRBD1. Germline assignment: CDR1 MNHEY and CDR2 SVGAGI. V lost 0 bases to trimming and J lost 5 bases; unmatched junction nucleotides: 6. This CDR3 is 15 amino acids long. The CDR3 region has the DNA TGTGCCAGCAGTTACTCGAAACAGGGGCCGTATGGCTACACCTTC. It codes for CASSYSKQGPYGYTF.

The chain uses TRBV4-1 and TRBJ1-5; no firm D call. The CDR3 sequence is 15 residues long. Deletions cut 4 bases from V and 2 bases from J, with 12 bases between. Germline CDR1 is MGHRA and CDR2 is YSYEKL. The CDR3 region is CASSLNWAGNQPQHF. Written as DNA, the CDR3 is TGCGCCAGCAGCCTTAATTGGGCCGGCAATCAGCCCCAGCATTTT.

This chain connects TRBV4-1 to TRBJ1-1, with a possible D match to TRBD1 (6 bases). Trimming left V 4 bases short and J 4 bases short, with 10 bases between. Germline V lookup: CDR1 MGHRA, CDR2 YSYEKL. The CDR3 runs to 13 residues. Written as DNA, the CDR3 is TGCGCCAGCAGCCGACAGGAAGGCACTGAAGCTTTCTTT. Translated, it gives CASSRQEGTEAFF.

This CDR3 is CASRPDREAKNIQYF. The CDR3 DNA reads as TGTGCCAGCAGACCCGACAGGGAGGCAAAAAACATTCAGTACTTC. This chain connects TRBV7-9 to TRBJ2-4, with D possibly TRBD1 on 7 matching bases. The V end lost 6 bases, the J end lost 4 bases, and 16 bases lay between the germline ends. This CDR3 has 15 amino acids. Germline lookup yields CDR1 SEHNR and CDR2 FQNEAQ (reference sequence).

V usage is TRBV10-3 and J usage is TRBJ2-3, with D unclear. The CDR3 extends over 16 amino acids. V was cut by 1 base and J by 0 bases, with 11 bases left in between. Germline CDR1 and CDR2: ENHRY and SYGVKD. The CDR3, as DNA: TGTGCCATCAGTGAGTGGGCCTCAGAAAGCACAGATACGCAGTATTTT. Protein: CAISEWASESTDTQYF.

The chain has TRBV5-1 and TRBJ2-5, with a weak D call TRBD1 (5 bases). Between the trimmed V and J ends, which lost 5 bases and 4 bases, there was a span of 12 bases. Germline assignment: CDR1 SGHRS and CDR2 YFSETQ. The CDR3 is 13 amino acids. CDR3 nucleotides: TGCGCCAGCAGGGCAGGGCAAGGAGAGACCCAGTACTTC. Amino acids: CASRAGQGETQYF.

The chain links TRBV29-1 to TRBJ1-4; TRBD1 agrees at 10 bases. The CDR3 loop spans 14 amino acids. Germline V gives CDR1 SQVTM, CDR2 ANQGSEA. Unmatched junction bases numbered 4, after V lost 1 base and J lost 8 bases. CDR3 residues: CSVEAPDRGEKLFF. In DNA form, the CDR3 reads TGCAGCGTTGAAGCTCCGGACAGGGGGGAAAAACTGTTTTTT.

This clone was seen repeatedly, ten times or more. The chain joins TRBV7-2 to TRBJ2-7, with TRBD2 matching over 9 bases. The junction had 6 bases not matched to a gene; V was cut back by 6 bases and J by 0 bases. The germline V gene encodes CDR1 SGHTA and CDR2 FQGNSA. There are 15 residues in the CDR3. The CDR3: CASSSAGGSSYEQYF. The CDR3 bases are TGTGCCAGCAGTTCGGCGGGGGGGAGCTCCTACGAGCAGTACTTC.

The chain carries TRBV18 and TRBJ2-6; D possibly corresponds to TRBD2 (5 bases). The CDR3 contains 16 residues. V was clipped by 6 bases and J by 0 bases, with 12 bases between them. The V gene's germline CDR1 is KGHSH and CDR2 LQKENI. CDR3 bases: TGTGCCAGCTCCCGGACTGGGAGCTCTGGGGCCAACGTCCTGACTTTC. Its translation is CASSRTGSSGANVLTF.

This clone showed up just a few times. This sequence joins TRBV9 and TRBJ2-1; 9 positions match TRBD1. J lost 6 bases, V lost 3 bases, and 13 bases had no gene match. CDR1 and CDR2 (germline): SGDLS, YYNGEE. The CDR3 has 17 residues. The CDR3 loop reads CASSAPPRDRASNEQFF. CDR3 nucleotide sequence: TGTGCCAGCAGCGCACCCCCTCGGGACAGGGCTTCCAATGAGCAGTTCTTC.

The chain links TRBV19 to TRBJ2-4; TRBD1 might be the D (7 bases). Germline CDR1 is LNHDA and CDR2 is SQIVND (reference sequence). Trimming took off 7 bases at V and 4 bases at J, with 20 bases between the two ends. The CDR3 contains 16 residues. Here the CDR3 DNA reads TGTGCCAGTACCCCTAGGGCTCCAGGGGGGAAAAACATTCAGTACTTC. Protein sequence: CASTPRAPGGKNIQYF.

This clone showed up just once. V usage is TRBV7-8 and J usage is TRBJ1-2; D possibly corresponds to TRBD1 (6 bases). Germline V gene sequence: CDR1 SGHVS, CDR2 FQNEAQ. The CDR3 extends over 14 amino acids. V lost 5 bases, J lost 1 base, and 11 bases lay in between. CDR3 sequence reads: CASSPGQSNYGYTF. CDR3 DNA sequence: TGTGCCAGCAGCCCAGGACAGAGTAACTATGGCTACACCTTC. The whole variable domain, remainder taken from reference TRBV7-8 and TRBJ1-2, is GAGVSQSPRYKVAKRGQDVALRCDPISGHVSLFWYQQALGQGPEFLTYFQNEAQLDKSGLPSDRFFAERPEGSVSTLKIQRTQQEDSAVYLCASSPGQSNYGYTFGSGTRLTVV.